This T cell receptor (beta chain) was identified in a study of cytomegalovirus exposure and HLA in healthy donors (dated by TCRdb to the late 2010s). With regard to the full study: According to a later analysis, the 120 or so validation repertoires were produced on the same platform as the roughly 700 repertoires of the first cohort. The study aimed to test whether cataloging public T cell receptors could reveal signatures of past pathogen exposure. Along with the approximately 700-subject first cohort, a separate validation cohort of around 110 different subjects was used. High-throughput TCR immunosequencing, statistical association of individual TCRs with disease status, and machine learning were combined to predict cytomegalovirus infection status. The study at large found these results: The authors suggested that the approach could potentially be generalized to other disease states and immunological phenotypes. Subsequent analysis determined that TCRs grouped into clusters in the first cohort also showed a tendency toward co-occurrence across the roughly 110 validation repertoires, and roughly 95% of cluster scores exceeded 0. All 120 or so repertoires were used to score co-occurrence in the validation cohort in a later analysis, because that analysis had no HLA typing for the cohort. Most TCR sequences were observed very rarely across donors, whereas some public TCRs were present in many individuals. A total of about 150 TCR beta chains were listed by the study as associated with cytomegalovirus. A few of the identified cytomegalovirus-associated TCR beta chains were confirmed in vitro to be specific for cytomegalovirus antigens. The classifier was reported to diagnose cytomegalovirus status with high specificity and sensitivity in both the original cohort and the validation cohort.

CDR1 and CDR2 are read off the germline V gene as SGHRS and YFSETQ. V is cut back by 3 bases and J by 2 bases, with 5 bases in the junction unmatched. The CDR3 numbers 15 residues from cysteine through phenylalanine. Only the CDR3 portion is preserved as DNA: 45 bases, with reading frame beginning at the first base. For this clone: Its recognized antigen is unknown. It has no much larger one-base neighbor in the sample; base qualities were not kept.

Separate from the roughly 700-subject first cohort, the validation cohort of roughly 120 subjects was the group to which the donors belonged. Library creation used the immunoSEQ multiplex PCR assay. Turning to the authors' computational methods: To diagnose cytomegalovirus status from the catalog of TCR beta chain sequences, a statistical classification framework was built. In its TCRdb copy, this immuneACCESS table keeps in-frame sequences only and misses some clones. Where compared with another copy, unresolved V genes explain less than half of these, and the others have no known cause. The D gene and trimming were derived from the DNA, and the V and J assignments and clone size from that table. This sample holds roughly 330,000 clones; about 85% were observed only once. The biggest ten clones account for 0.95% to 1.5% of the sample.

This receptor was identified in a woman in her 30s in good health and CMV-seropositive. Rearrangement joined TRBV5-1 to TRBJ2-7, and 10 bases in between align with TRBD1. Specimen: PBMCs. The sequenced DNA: TGCGCCAGCAGCTCGGGACAGGGGAGGGCCTACGAGCAGTACTTC. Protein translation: CASSSGQGRAYEQYF.